This T cell receptor (beta chain) was identified during a study of T-cell memory formation after mild COVID-19. Study observations and caveats: For second-wave clones that peaked at day 37, SARS-CoV-2 specificity went unverified. Certain responding clones were present in pre-infection memory, suggesting participation of cross-reactive memory. Shrinking CD4+ clones resided mostly in CM and EM, and CD8+ ones in EMRA.

CDR3 length: 15 residues. CDR1 is SGHTA and CDR2 is FQGNSA in the germline V gene. V dropped 4 bases and J dropped 0 bases, with 11 bases sitting between them. TCRdb used MiXCR to reprocess the 5' RACE reads, holding one entry per CDR3 protein. Here the sample spans about 470,000 distinct CDR3 sequences, roughly 18% being singletons. About this clonotype: Its target is not known.

The sequencing sample was made of PBMCs or a T cell subset sorted from them (not recorded which). The J gene is TRBJ2-3, the V gene TRBV7-2; the D gene is possibly TRBD1 (5 bases). The clonotype comes from an adult woman who had mild COVID-19 (a few samples of this study predate the infection). Cell type and time point are not known. CDR3 loop: CASSSRTPSTDTQYF. The CDR3 DNA sequence: TGTGCCAGCAGCTCCAGGACACCTAGCACAGATACGCAGTATTTT.